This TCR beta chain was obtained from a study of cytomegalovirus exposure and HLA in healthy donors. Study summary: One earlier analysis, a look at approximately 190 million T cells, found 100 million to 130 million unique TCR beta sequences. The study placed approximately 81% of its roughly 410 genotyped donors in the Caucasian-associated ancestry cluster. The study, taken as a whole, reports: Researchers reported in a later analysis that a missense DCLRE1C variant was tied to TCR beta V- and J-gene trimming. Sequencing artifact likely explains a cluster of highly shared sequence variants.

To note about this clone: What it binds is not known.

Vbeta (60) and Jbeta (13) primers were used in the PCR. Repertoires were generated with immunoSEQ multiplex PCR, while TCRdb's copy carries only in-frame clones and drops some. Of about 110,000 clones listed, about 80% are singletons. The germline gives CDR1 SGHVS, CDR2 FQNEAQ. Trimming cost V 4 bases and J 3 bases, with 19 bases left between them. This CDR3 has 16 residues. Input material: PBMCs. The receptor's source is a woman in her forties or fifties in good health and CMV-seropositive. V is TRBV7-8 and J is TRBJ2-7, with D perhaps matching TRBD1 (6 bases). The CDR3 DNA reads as TGTGCCAGCAGCTCAGACAGGCTCCCGAATATCTACGAGCAGTACTTC. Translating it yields CASSSDRLPNIYEQYF.